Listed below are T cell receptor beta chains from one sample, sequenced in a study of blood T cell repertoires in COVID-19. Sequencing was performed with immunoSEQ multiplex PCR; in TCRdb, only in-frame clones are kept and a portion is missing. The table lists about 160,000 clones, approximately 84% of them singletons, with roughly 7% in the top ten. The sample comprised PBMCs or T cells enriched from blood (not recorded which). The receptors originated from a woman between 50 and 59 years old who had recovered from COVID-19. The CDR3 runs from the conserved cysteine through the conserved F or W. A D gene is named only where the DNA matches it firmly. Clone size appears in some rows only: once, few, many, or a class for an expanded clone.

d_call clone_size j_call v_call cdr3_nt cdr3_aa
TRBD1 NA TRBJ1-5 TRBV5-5 TGTGCCAGCAGCTCAACAGGGGGGGATAGCAATCAGCCCCAGCATTTT CASSSTGGDSNQPQHF
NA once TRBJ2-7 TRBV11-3 TGTGCCAGCAGCTTAGATCGGATCGGGAGCTCATTCTACGAGCAGTACTTC CASSLDRIGSSFYEQYF
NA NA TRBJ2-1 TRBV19 TGTGCCAGTAGTATAGATGGGGCCATTTCCTACAATGAGCAGTTCTTC CASSIDGAISYNEQFF
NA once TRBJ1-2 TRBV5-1 TGCGCCAGCATGGGACAAAACTATGGCTACACCTTC CASMGQNYGYTF
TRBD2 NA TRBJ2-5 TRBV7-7 TGTGCTAGCAGCTTACTAGCGGGAGACCTCCAAGAGACCCAGTACTTC CASSLLAGDLQETQYF
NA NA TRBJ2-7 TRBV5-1 TGCGCCAGCAGCTTGGAGGGGTACGAGCAGTACTTC CASSLEGYEQYF
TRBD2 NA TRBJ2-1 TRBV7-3 TGTGCCAGCAGCTCGACTAGCGGGAGGTCCAATGAGCAGTTCTTC CASSSTSGRSNEQFF
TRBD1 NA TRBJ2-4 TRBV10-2 TGCGCCAGCAGTGACCCGGGACAGGGGCCGAAAAACATTCAGTACTTC CASSDPGQGPKNIQYF
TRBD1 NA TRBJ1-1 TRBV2 TGTGCCACCATCGGGACAGGGGGCCTCACTGAAGCTTTCTTT CATIGTGGLTEAFF
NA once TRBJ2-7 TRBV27 TGTGCCAGCAGTTTGGGCACCCAGCAGTACTTC CASSLGTQQYF
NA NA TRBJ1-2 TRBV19 TGTGCCAGTAGAGAACCGGGGGGGTCTGGCGGCTACACCTTC CASREPGGSGGYTF
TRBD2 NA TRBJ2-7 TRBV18 TGTGCCAGCTCACCGCTACGACAGGCGGGGACTAGCGGGAGGGGTGAGCAGTACTTC CASSPLRQAGTSGRGEQYF
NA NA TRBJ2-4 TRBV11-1 TGTGCCAGCAGCTTAGCTCCACAGACGGTAGCCAAAAACATTCAGTACTTC CASSLAPQTVAKNIQYF
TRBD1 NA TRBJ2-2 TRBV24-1 TGTGCCACCAGTCCCCGGGACAGCAACACCGGGGAGCTGTTTTTT CATSPRDSNTGELFF
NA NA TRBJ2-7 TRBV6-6 TGTGCCAGCAGTGCTCAGACAGGAACCTACGAGCAGTACTTC CASSAQTGTYEQYF
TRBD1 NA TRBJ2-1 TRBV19 TGTGCCAGTAGTTCCGGGACAGGGGGCTCCTACAATGAGCAGTTCTTC CASSSGTGGSYNEQFF